A selection of T cell receptor beta chains follows, all from one sample in a study of cytomegalovirus exposure and HLA in healthy donors. TCRdb's table, derived via immunoSEQ multiplex PCR, lists solely in-frame clones and lacks some. The data show approximately 110,000 clones, about 78% seen once. The sequenced material came from PBMCs. These receptors originate from a woman aged 30 to 39 in good health and CMV-seropositive. Both conserved end residues are part of each CDR3. A D gene is named only where the DNA matches it firmly. Size tells how often a clone was seen (once, few, many) or the class of an expanded clone, and some rows leave it out.

>TRBV7-9|TRBJ1-2|TRBD1|NA
CASSLAGQGARNYGYTF
TGTGCCAGCAGCTTAGCCGGACAGGGGGCGAGGAACTATGGCTACACCTTC
>TRBV2|TRBJ2-7|NA|NA
CASSRGTNEQYF
TGTGCCAGCAGTCGGGGAACAAACGAGCAGTACTTC
>TRBV28|TRBJ1-2|TRBD1|NA
CASSTGGAGYGYTF
TGTGCCAGCAGTACAGGGGGCGCCGGCTATGGCTACACCTTC
>TRBV13|TRBJ1-6|NA|NA
CASSTRGFGNSPLHF
TGTGCCAGCAGCACCAGGGGTTTTGGTAATTCACCCCTCCACTTT
>TRBV13|TRBJ1-1|TRBD1|NA
CASSSGTENTEAFF
TGTGCCAGCAGCTCTGGGACAGAGAACACTGAAGCTTTCTTT
>TRBV6-6|TRBJ2-7|TRBD2|NA
CASSSTSYLAYEQYF
TGTGCCAGCAGTTCGACTAGCTATTTGGCCTACGAGCAGTACTTC
>TRBV19|TRBJ1-2|NA|NA
CASSIVGLLKGYGYTF
TGTGCCAGTAGTATAGTGGGCCTCCTAAAAGGCTATGGCTACACCTTC
>TRBV30|TRBJ2-5|NA|few
CAWSALGPSEAQYF
TGTGCCTGGAGTGCTTTGGGGCCCTCCGAGGCCCAGTACTTC
>TRBV10-3|TRBJ2-7|TRBD1|NA
CAITSGTGAYEQYF
TGTGCCATCACCTCCGGGACAGGGGCCTACGAGCAGTACTTC
>TRBV5-1|TRBJ1-6|NA|few
CASSLGGAGKDNSPLHF
TGCGCCAGCAGCTTGGGGGGCGCAGGGAAGGATAATTCACCCCTCCACTTT
>TRBV6-5|TRBJ1-5|NA|NA
CASNHKGGDQPQHF
TGTGCCAGCAACCACAAGGGGGGGGATCAGCCCCAGCATTTT
>TRBV18|TRBJ1-1|NA|NA
CASSPYGGNTEAFF
TGTGCCAGCTCACCCTATGGAGGGAACACTGAAGCTTTCTTT
>TRBV5-1|TRBJ2-7|TRBD2|NA
CASRLTSGSSYEQYF
TGCGCCAGCAGGTTGACTAGCGGAAGCTCCTACGAGCAGTACTTC
>TRBV9|TRBJ2-1|TRBD2|NA
CASSDQRLAGNYNEQFF
TGTGCCAGCAGCGATCAGCGACTAGCGGGGAACTACAATGAGCAGTTCTTC
>TRBV6-5|TRBJ1-1|TRBD1|NA
CASSPRGITEAFF
TGTGCCAGCAGTCCCAGGGGGATCACTGAAGCTTTCTTT
>TRBV28|TRBJ1-2|TRBD1|NA
CASLSGQTHGYTF
TGTGCCAGCTTATCGGGACAGACCCATGGCTACACCTTC
>TRBV5-4|TRBJ1-3|TRBD1|NA
CASHSVTGTGNAGNTIYF
TGTGCCAGCCACTCCGTGACCGGGACAGGGAATGCTGGAAACACCATATATTTT
>TRBV5-1|TRBJ2-1|NA|NA
CASSPDSTPYNEQFF
TGCGCCAGCAGCCCCGACTCAACCCCCTACAATGAGCAGTTCTTC
>TRBV6-1|TRBJ2-7|TRBD1|NA
CASSGQGKSEQYF
TGTGCCAGCAGTGGACAGGGAAAGTCCGAGCAGTACTTC
>TRBV9|TRBJ2-1|TRBD1|NA
CASSVETGGMYNEQFF
TGTGCCAGCAGCGTAGAAACAGGGGGCATGTACAATGAGCAGTTCTTC
>TRBV6-5|TRBJ1-1|NA|NA
CASSYALGKRTEAFF
TGTGCCAGCAGTTACGCTCTCGGTAAGAGGACTGAAGCTTTCTTT
>TRBV25-1|TRBJ2-1|TRBD2|NA
CASSEHSGTTGFYNEQFF
TGTGCCAGCAGTGAACATAGCGGGACAACCGGGTTTTACAATGAGCAGTTCTTC
>TRBV11-3|TRBJ2-5|NA|NA
CASSFDSQETQYF
TGTGCCAGCAGCTTCGACAGTCAAGAGACCCAGTACTTC
>TRBV15|TRBJ1-1|NA|NA
CATSEFTANTEAFF
TGTGCCACCAGCGAATTCACAGCTAACACTGAAGCTTTCTTT
>TRBV5-1|TRBJ1-1|TRBD1|NA
CASSSRPTGKVLNTEAFF
TGCGCCAGCAGCTCCCGACCGACAGGGAAAGTCCTGAACACTGAAGCTTTCTTT
>TRBV4-2|TRBJ1-5|TRBD1|NA
CASSQGGTDSNQPQHF
TGTGCCAGCAGCCAAGGCGGGACAGACAGCAATCAGCCCCAGCATTTT
>TRBV19|TRBJ1-1|TRBD1|NA
CASRWTGQSTEAFF
TGTGCCAGTCGTTGGACAGGGCAATCCACTGAAGCTTTCTTT
>TRBV9|TRBJ1-4|NA|NA
CAGEGRSLPHEKLFF
TGTGCCGGGGAGGGCAGGTCACTCCCCCATGAAAAACTGTTTTTT